This T cell receptor (beta chain) was obtained from a study of T cell responses to AZD1222 COVID-19 vaccine. The study's findings and limits: With two AZD1222 doses given, Spike-specific TCR breadth and depth both rose. Reports say nearly half of spike-specific TCRs go after unmutated variant regions.

TCRdb keeps only in-frame clones here, not all; method: immunoSEQ multiplex PCR. The sample has more than 100,000 clones, over 80% seen once. Worth noting for this clone: Its antigen is not identified.

The CDR3 sequence is 15 residues long. Germline V CDR1 and CDR2: KGHSH, LQKENI. Trimming cost V 6 bases and J 5 bases, with 17 bases left between them. The sample was peripheral blood, taken on day 0 of AZD1222 vaccination. The chain combines TRBV18 with TRBJ2-1; D assignment may be TRBD1 or TRBD2 (5 bases each). This TCR was recovered from an adult in good health. CDR3 sequence: CASSLLGVGNNEQFF. The CDR3 coding sequence is TGTGCCAGCTCCCTTTTGGGGGTGGGTAACAATGAGCAGTTCTTC.